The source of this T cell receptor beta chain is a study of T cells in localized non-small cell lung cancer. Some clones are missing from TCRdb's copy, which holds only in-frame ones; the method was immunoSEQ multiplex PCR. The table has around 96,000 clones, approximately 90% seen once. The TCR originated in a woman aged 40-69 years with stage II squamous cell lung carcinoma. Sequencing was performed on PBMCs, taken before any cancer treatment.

DNA for the CDR3: TGTGCCAGCTCGGACCGGGACTACTACAATGAGCAGTTCTTC. Amino acids: CASSDRDYYNEQFF. This chain connects TRBV28 to TRBJ2-1; 7 bases match TRBD2. The germline V gene encodes CDR1 MDHEN and CDR2 SYDVKM. The CDR3 length is 14 residues. The junction had 7 bases not matched to a gene; V was cut back by 8 bases and J by 3 bases.